Listed below are T cell receptor beta chains from one sample, sequenced in a study of vaccination effects on CD4 cells after COVID-19. For these TCRs, the target antigens are not known. Assay: immunoSEQ multiplex PCR; the TCRdb copy retains only in-frame clones and omits some. The sample consists of about 24,000 clones, 55% to 85% of them appearing once. The source was CD4+ T cells from PBMCs cultured with HCoV-NL63 spike peptides, collected after COVID-19 vaccination. The receptors were sampled from a human donor who received a COVID-19 vaccine. Each CDR3 is given with its conserved first and last residue. A D gene is named only where the DNA matches it firmly.

DNA,CDR3,J,V,D
TGTGCCAGCAGCTTAGGAGGGGCGTCGGGCACTGAAGCTTTCTTT,CASSLGGASGTEAFF,TRBJ1-1,TRBV7-2,-
TGTGCCAGCAGTTTGACAGATATTGGAAACACCATATATTTT,CASSLTDIGNTIYF,TRBJ1-3,TRBV6-5,-
TGTGCCAGCAGCTTACTTTATGGCAGGAGCACTGAAGCTTTCTTT,CASSLLYGRSTEAFF,TRBJ1-1,TRBV7-8,-
TGTGCCAGCAGAGATCCGGGACAGGCCTACGAGCAGTACTTC,CASRDPGQAYEQYF,TRBJ2-7,TRBV6-5,TRBD1
TGTGCCAGCATCCTTGGGTACGGGGCCCGGAATACGCAGTATTTT,CASILGYGARNTQYF,TRBJ2-3,TRBV5-6,-
TGTGCCGCCCACGAAAATAGCAATCAGCCCCAGCATTTT,CAAHENSNQPQHF,TRBJ1-5,TRBV10-3,-
TGTGCCAGCAGTTACACACGTACAGGGGGCGGCTATGGCTACACCTTC,CASSYTRTGGGYGYTF,TRBJ1-2,TRBV6-5,TRBD1
TGTGCCAGCAGCCCCCTCAGAAGGGAAAATTATGGCTACACCTTC,CASSPLRRENYGYTF,TRBJ1-2,TRBV7-9,-
TGTGCCACCAGTGATTTGGGGGGGCTGAATGAGCAGTTCTTC,CATSDLGGLNEQFF,TRBJ2-1,TRBV24-1,-
TGTGCCAGCAGACTCGTGAATAGCAGAGCAGAGACCCAGTACTTC,CASRLVNSRAETQYF,TRBJ2-5,TRBV7-7,-
TGTGCCAGCAGTCACAGAGGGACAGGGGGCCTTGTCTATGGCTACACCTTC,CASSHRGTGGLVYGYTF,TRBJ1-2,TRBV6-6,TRBD1
TGCAGCGTTGACTACCCTCCTGGGGGACAGGGACCGCGTCACTATGGCTACACCTTC,CSVDYPPGGQGPRHYGYTF,TRBJ1-2,TRBV29-1,TRBD1
TGTGCCAGCAGCTTGCCCGGAGGGCCGCGAGAGACCCAGTACTTC,CASSLPGGPRETQYF,TRBJ2-5,TRBV5-4,-
TGTGCCAGCAGTGACTTAGTGTCCGGACAGATAATTAGAGAGACCCAGTACTTC,CASSDLVSGQIIRETQYF,TRBJ2-5,TRBV6-1,-
TGTGCCAGCAGCCCGACAGGGGTGGACGGAAACACCATATATTTT,CASSPTGVDGNTIYF,TRBJ1-3,TRBV7-7,TRBD1
TGTGCCAGCAGGAGCTCTGGGGCCAACGTCCTGACTTTC,CASRSSGANVLTF,TRBJ2-6,TRBV12-3/TRBV12-4,-